This T cell receptor beta chain stems from a study of T cell repertoires in cytomegalovirus infection. Looking at the study overall: Through public TCR beta signatures, both CMV infection and matching HLA type were indicated. Broader study findings: The cumulative frequency of public TCR beta families identified carriers of CMV plus the relevant HLA. In two of eight donors, the top clonotype was HLA-C-restricted CMV-specific.

This CDR3 comprises 13 residues. The V gene lost 5 bases and the J gene lost 3 bases, with 11 bases spanning the gap. Looked up from germline, CDR1 is SEHNR and CDR2 is FQNEAQ (reference sequence). MiXCR, applied by TCRdb to the reads, yields one record per CDR3 protein. The sample carries roughly 68,000 distinct CDR3 sequences, approximately 22% recorded once. This clonotype was seen a few times. Its target is not known. The TCR sequence derives from a human donor in good health (CMV status not recorded). Some clones in this sample may be carry-over from other donors' samples. V is TRBV7-9 and J is TRBJ2-7; D might be TRBD2 (6 bases). Sequencing input: PBMCs, sequenced either directly or after in vitro stimulation (not recorded which). The CDR3: CASSPLGGYEQYF. In DNA, the CDR3 is TGTGCCAGCAGCCCTCTCGGGGGCTACGAGCAGTACTTC.